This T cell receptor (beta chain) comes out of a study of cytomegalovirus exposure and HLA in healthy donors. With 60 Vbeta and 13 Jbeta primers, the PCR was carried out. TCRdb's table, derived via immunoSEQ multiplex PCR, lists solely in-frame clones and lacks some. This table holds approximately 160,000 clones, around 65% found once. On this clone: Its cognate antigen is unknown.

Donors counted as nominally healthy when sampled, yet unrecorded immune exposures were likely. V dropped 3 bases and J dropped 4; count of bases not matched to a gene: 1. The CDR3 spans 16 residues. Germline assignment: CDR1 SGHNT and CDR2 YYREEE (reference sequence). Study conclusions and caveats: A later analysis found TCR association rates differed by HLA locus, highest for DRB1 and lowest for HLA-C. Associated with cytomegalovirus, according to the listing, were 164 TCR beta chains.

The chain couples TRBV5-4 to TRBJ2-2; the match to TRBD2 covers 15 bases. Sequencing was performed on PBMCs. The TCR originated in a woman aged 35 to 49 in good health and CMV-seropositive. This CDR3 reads CASSSGLAGGTGELFF. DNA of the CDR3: TGTGCCAGCAGCTCGGGACTAGCGGGAGGCACCGGGGAGCTGTTTTTT. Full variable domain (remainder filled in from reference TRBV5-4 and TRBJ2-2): ETGVTQSPTHLIKTRGQQVTLRCSSQSGHNTVSWYQQALGQGPQFIFQYYREEENGRGNFPPRFSGLQFPNYSSELNVNALELDDSALYLCASSSGLAGGTGELFFGEGSRLTVL.